Sequencing of this TCR beta chain was carried out in a study of CD8 T cells in ankylosing spondylitis. CDR1 MNHNY and CDR2 SVGAGI come from the germline V gene (reference sequence). V lost 7 bases and J 10 bases, leaving 14 bases between the germline ends. The CDR3 totals 13 residues. Whole-study findings and limits: Seemingly distinctive of ankylosing spondylitis blood was a TCR beta motif formed by eight highly homologous variants.

TCRdb independently ran MiXCR on the 5' RACE reads; one entry per CDR3 protein. The table has fewer than 500,000 distinct CDR3 sequences, 25% to 30% seen once. On this clonotype itself: The antigen remains unidentified.

This rearrangement joins TRBV6-6 to TRBJ1-6; a weak D match, TRBD1 (6 bases). This TCR was sampled from a male donor with ankylosing spondylitis. The source material was blood, either unsorted or a sorted T cell fraction (not recorded which). DNA of the CDR3: TGTGCCAGCACTCGAGCAGGGGACTCACCCCTCCACTTT. Protein sequence: CASTRAGDSPLHF.